This TCR beta chain was observed in a study of T cell responses to AZD1222 COVID-19 vaccine. Study findings and constraints: The study found Spike-specific TCR breadth and depth rose after two AZD1222 doses.

Assay: immunoSEQ multiplex PCR; the TCRdb copy retains only in-frame clones and omits some. The sample lists around 73,000 clones, approximately 92% seen once, with 9.3% in the top ten. A remark on this clone: The antigen remains unidentified.

Material: peripheral blood, obtained 28 days after the second AZD1222 dose. The TCR was taken from an adult who received the AZD1222 COVID-19 vaccine.

The CDR3 DNA is TGCAGCGTTGAAGTTGCGGGCGACTACGAGCAGTACGTC. Protein sequence: CSVEVAGDYEQYV. The chain employs TRBV29-1 and TRBJ2-7, with D possibly matching TRBD2 (5 bases). This CDR3 spans 13 amino acids. Germline V gene data show CDR1 as SQVTM and CDR2 as ANQGSEA. V was shortened by 1 base and J by 3 bases, with 10 bases between the two germline ends.